This T cell receptor beta chain was recovered during a study of CD8+CD57+ T cells in acquired aplastic anemia. Whole-study results and caveats: Fewer than 35 sequences, all CD8+ CDR3, were shared between patients and controls.

Worth noting for this clonotype: Antigen specificity is unknown.

Genomic DNA, the template, was used for profiling of the TCR beta VDJ and CDR3. From the reads, TCRdb called clonotypes with MiXCR, one entry per CDR3 protein. The data show 150,000 to 200,000 distinct CDR3 sequences, with about 60% seen just once and 45% held by the top ten. Germline V gene sequence: CDR1 SGHTA, CDR2 FQGNSA. The V and J ends lost 5 bases and 5 bases respectively, with 15 bases between them. This CDR3 is 14 amino acids long. The sample consisted of sorted CD4+, CD8+, or CD8+CD57+ T cells (not recorded which) from PBMCs. This TCR came from a human donor in good health. The J gene is TRBJ1-1, the V gene TRBV7-2; D is ambiguous. The CDR3 loop is CASSRPTEGTEAFF. CDR3 DNA: TGTGCCAGCAGCCGACCGACCGAAGGTACTGAAGCTTTCTTT.